The T cell receptor beta chain under discussion was sequenced for a study of cytotoxic CD8 clonotypes in ibrutinib-treated CLL. Overall study context: Among the patients, around ten presented as relapsed/refractory and fewer than 16 as treatment-naive; 17 to 18 showed unmutated IGHV. Mean values per sample were around 270,000 productive templates and 94,082 productive rearrangements. Study observations and caveats: Samples from sustained-remission and progressing patients were taken at different times.

Comments on this clone: Its antigen is unknown.

The V and J ends lost 2 bases and 5 bases respectively, with 8 bases between them. The CDR3 runs to 13 residues. The germline V gene encodes CDR1 SGHDT and CDR2 YYEEEE. Measured with immunoSEQ multiplex PCR; TCRdb has only the in-frame clones, and not every one. The sample has 20,000 to 30,000 clones, 65% to 70% seen once. This specimen consisted of PBMCs, obtained at disease progression, from a patient treated with ibrutinib. The clonotype comes from a human donor with chronic lymphocytic leukemia. The chain is built from TRBV5-6 and TRBJ2-1, with D uncertain. CDR3 residues: CASSFEGHNEQFF. In nucleotides, the CDR3 is TGTGCCAGCAGCTTCGAAGGACACAATGAGCAGTTCTTC.